These 20 T cell receptor beta chains were all obtained from the same sample, sequenced in a study of T-cell memory formation after mild COVID-19. TCRdb reprocessed the 5' RACE reads with MiXCR, giving one entry per CDR3 protein. The sample holds 470,000 or so distinct CDR3 sequences, 15% to 25% seen once. Sequences were obtained from PBMCs or a T cell subset sorted from them (not recorded which). These receptors were taken from an adult woman who had mild COVID-19 (a few samples of this study predate the infection). Cell type and time point are not known.

This clonotype occurred many times. The V and J genes are TRBV3-1 and TRBJ2-1; D may be TRBD1 (6 bases). V was trimmed by 4 bases and J by 5 bases, leaving 24 bases between them. CDR1 is LGHDT and CDR2 is YNNKEL in the germline V gene (reference sequence). The length of the CDR3 is 18 residues. The CDR3 reads CASSRSKRGTIINNEQFF. DNA for the CDR3: TGTGCCAGCAGCCGATCTAAAAGGGGGACAATCATCAACAATGAGCAGTTCTTC.

This clonotype was counted a few times. This rearrangement joins TRBV5-1 to TRBJ2-3; 7 bases align to TRBD1. This CDR3 comprises 19 residues. Germline lookup yields CDR1 SGHRS and CDR2 YFSETQ. The V and J ends lost 4 bases and 3 bases, in that order; junction bases with no gene match: 20. CDR3 residues: CASSPGVGQWVMRTDTQYF. The CDR3 DNA follows: TGCGCCAGCAGCCCCGGCGTGGGACAGTGGGTTATGAGGACAGATACGCAGTATTTT.

The genes are TRBV15 and TRBJ2-5; a weak D match, TRBD1 (6 bases). CDR1 and CDR2 (germline): LNHNV, YYDKDF (reference sequence). The CDR3 runs 17 residues. Trimming shortened V by 0 bases and J by 2 bases, and 16 bases separated the two germline ends. The CDR3, as DNA: TGTGCCACCAGCAGAGATAGAGGGACAAGCGTTCAAGAGACCCAGTACTTC. This gives the protein CATSRDRGTSVQETQYF.

At least ten counts were recorded for this clonotype. V gene TRBV12-3 or TRBV12-4 combines with J gene TRBJ2-3, with 9 nucleotides matching TRBD2. V shed 0 bases and J 5 bases; nucleotides not matched to a gene: 9. There are 17 residues in the CDR3. The CDR3 here is CASSLAPLAGRGDTQYF. CDR3 in DNA: TGTGCCAGCAGTTTAGCGCCTCTAGCGGGGAGGGGAGATACGCAGTATTTT.

V usage is TRBV4-2 and J usage is TRBJ1-6; 8 bases match TRBD1. The germline V gene encodes CDR1 LGHNA and CDR2 YNFKEQ. V lost 3 bases and J lost 10; bases outside the gene matches: 11. The CDR3 totals 16 residues. CDR3: CASSQDTGTGPSPLHF. The CDR3, as DNA: TGTGCCAGCAGCCAGGATACCGGGACAGGCCCCTCACCCCTCCACTTT.

This clonotype was seen more than once but under ten times. V gene TRBV9 combines with J gene TRBJ1-1; D gene ambiguous. CDR3 size: 13 residues. V was pared by 3 bases and J by 4 bases, with 10 bases between. CDR1 is SGDLS, CDR2 YYNGEE, per germline. The CDR3 region has the DNA TGTGCCAGCAGCGAGCAGTTGACCACTGAAGCTTTCTTT. Protein sequence: CASSEQLTTEAFF.

This clonotype was recorded a few times. V gene TRBV7-9 combines with J gene TRBJ1-4; D remains unclear. CDR3 size: 13 residues. Trimming took 7 bases from V and 8 from J, leaving 14 bases between them. The germline V gene has CDR1 SEHNR and CDR2 FQNEAQ (reference sequence). The CDR3 region has the DNA TGTGCCAGCACACCGGAGGGCGGAGAAAAACTGTTTTTT. It codes for CASTPEGGEKLFF.

This clonotype turned up a few times. The chain links TRBV4-1 to TRBJ2-7, with 8 bases identical to TRBD2. V lost 4 bases, J lost 2 bases, and 19 bases stayed unmatched. Looked up from germline, CDR1 is MGHRA and CDR2 is YSYEKL. The CDR3 is made up of 19 amino acids. This CDR3 is CASSPTAGPGGLSPYEQYF. The CDR3 DNA reads TGCGCCAGCAGCCCGACTGCGGGTCCGGGGGGGCTTTCCCCCTACGAGCAGTACTTC.

The gene calls are TRBV7-2 and TRBJ2-7; 9 bases align to TRBD2. The CDR3 sequence is 19 residues long. Trimming at V came to 3 bases and at J to 5 bases, leaving 20 bases not matched to a gene. Per germline, CDR1 SGHTA and CDR2 FQGNSA. CDR3 sequence (DNA): TGTGCCAGCAGCTTCTCCTCCCCGATTTTCGCTAGCGGGACCCACGAGCAGTACTTC. It is translated as CASSFSSPIFASGTHEQYF.

The chain has TRBV4-2 and TRBJ1-3; D gene uncertain. The CDR3 consists of 17 residues. The V gene's germline CDR1 is LGHNA and CDR2 YNFKEQ. The germline V and J ends were trimmed by 0 bases and 1 base, with 13 bases remaining between them. The CDR3 region is CASSQDLAKGSGNTIYF. DNA for the CDR3: TGTGCCAGCAGCCAAGATCTTGCGAAAGGGTCTGGAAACACCATATATTTT.

This clonotype was observed a few times. The V gene is TRBV18, the J gene TRBJ2-4, with 8 bases that match TRBD1. Germline lookup yields CDR1 KGHSH and CDR2 LQKENI. The CDR3 totals 15 residues. V lost 3 bases to trimming and J lost 4 bases; unmatched junction nucleotides: 5. Here the CDR3 DNA reads TGTGCCAGCTCACCCCCACAGGGGGGAAAAAACATTCAGTACTTC. Amino acids: CASSPPQGGKNIQYF.

This clonotype was detected a few times. CDR3 sequence (DNA): TGTGCCACCAGTGATGCCACCGAGGCAGTCCGGTATTACTTC. This sequence encodes CATSDATEAVRYYF. V and J are TRBV24-1 and TRBJ2-4; D not resolved. The V gene lost 3 bases and the J gene lost 16 bases, with 21 bases spanning the gap. Germline CDR1 is KGHDR and CDR2 is SFDVKD. The CDR3 is 14 residues long.

The gene calls are TRBV21-1 and TRBJ2-7; no DNA check was done on the table's D call, TRBD1. TRBV21-1 is marked as a pseudogene. The CDR3 is 15 amino acids. In DNA form, the CDR3 reads TGTGCCAGCAACCCGAGGACAGGGGGCGCCTACGAGCAGTACTTC. Residues: CASNPRTGGAYEQYF.

This clonotype was seen ten or more times. The genes are TRBV7-2 and TRBJ2-3; 11 bases line up with TRBD2. The CDR3 contains 17 residues. CDR1 and CDR2 (germline): SGHTA, FQGNSA. V trimming: 0 bases; J trimming: 8 bases; junction bases outside the gene matches: 10. The CDR3: CASSLAPLAGVMGTQYF. The CDR3 region has the DNA TGTGCCAGCAGCTTAGCGCCACTAGCGGGAGTAATGGGTACGCAGTATTTT.

This chain uses TRBV12-3 or TRBV12-4 with TRBJ1-1; D gene ambiguous. V lost 6 bases and J lost 6, with 11 bases in between. The CDR3 is 12 residues long. Here the CDR3 reads CASSPSSPEAFF. The CDR3 bases are TGTGCCAGCAGCCCTTCTAGCCCTGAAGCTTTCTTT.

This chain connects TRBV3-1 to TRBJ1-6; 7 bases are a match to TRBD1. The V gene end was trimmed by 3 bases and the J gene end by 7 bases; junction bases not matched to a gene: 9. Germline lookup yields CDR1 LGHDT and CDR2 YNNKEL (reference sequence). CDR3 length: 16 amino acids. CDR3 loop: CASSHPGGGRNSPLHF. The CDR3 DNA reads as TGTGCCAGCAGCCACCCCGGAGGGGGCAGAAATTCACCCCTCCACTTT.

The table lists this clonotype with a few counts. The chain uses TRBV5-1 and TRBJ2-1; D is perhaps TRBD2 (6 bases). The germline V gene has CDR1 SGHRS and CDR2 YFSETQ. The V and J ends lost 0 bases and 7 bases respectively, with 14 bases between them. The CDR3 runs 15 residues. CDR3 protein: CASSLAGGGQNEQFF. DNA of the CDR3: TGCGCCAGCAGCTTGGCCGGGGGAGGTCAGAATGAGCAGTTCTTC.

There are a few counts of this clonotype. The chain recombines TRBV5-6 with TRBJ2-2; D is tentatively TRBD1 or TRBD2 (5 bases each). CDR1 and CDR2 from the germline V gene are SGHDT and YYEEEE. The ends were cut back, 0 bases at V and 13 bases at J, with 19 bases in the middle. The CDR3 runs 15 residues. CDR3 DNA: TGTGCCAGCAGCTTGGGTGTGGGGACCCCATATACGCTGTTTTTT. Its translation: CASSLGVGTPYTLFF.

This clonotype occurred a few times. The chain is built from TRBV20-1 and TRBJ2-7, with D unresolved. Germline loops: CDR1 DFQATT, CDR2 SNEGSKA (reference sequence). V lost 5 bases and J lost 0, with 8 bases in between. This CDR3 is built from 12 residues. The CDR3 reads CSAQRFSYEQYF. CDR3 nucleotide sequence: TGCAGTGCTCAACGTTTCTCCTACGAGCAGTACTTC.

This clonotype showed up just a few times. The chain combines TRBV5-1 with TRBJ2-1; TRBD2 matches at 12 bases. Trimming removed 3 bases from V and 14 bases from J; junction bases left unmatched: 9. Germline V lookup: CDR1 SGHRS, CDR2 YFSETQ. The length of the CDR3 is 14 residues. This CDR3 reads CASSSRTSGVQEFF. CDR3 in DNA: TGCGCCAGCAGCTCTCGGACTAGCGGGGTCCAAGAGTTCTTC.